This T cell receptor beta chain was found in a study of blood T cell repertoires in COVID-19. As for the study in general: Samples representing acute and convalescent COVID-19 were sourced from the United States, Italy and Spain. Nucleic acid was either cDNA or gDNA, and it came from T cells, B-cell-depleted T cells, or PBMCs.

In the original processing: Reference gene primers were amplified, and this amplification served to estimate nucleated cell counts. Generated by immunoSEQ multiplex PCR, the TCRdb table keeps only in-frame clones and is missing some. V and J calls and clone size are copied from that table; D and trimming were computed from the DNA. Among a few hundred thousand clones, around nine tenths were seen once, and the ten largest hold roughly 0.87%. Enrollment of patients from Seattle took place during active infection, with longitudinal follow-up. CDR1 is MNHNS and CDR2 is SASEGT in the germline V gene. The CDR3 is made up of 15 amino acids. V lost 0 bases to trimming and J lost 1 base, with 9 bases between them.

The receptor comes from a man between 18 and 35 years old with COVID-19, enrolled during active disease. Sequencing used peripheral blood. The chain employs TRBV6-1 and TRBJ2-5; no firm D call. The chain's CDR3 is CASSEARRFQETQYF. The CDR3 DNA sequence: TGTGCCAGCAGTGAAGCGCGAAGATTCCAAGAGACCCAGTACTTC.